This TCR beta chain was sequenced for a study of T cells in tuberculosis. Study at large: In South Africa, adults with active tuberculosis were compared with IGRA-negative and latently infected IGRA-positive adolescents. Study-wide findings and caveats: Smaller alpha distances in active tuberculosis partly reflected shorter CDR3-alpha lengths.

This CDR3 has 13 residues. The V segment lost 10 bases and the J segment 1 base; nucleotides outside the gene matches: 7. Germline V gene sequence: CDR1 SNHLY, CDR2 FYNNEI. Generated by immunoSEQ multiplex PCR, the TCRdb table keeps only in-frame clones and is missing some. The sample records tens of thousands of clones, approximately 92% being singletons. Worth noting for this clone: Its antigen is currently unknown.

Tuberculin skin test and IGRA determined adolescents' latent tuberculosis status at entry. Unsorted cryopreserved PBMC were sequenced, averaging about 100,000 T cells per clinical donor. The receptor was derived from a donor aged 5-35 years with latent tuberculosis or without tuberculosis infection. Some clones in this sample may be carry-over from other donors' samples. Material: PBMCs. The chain is built from TRBV2 and TRBJ2-7; 7 positions agree with TRBD1. The DNA for the CDR3 is TGTGCCATTACAGACAGGGCTTCCTACGAGCAGTACTTC. It specifies CAITDRASYEQYF.